This TCR beta chain comes out of a study of CD8 T cells in ankylosing spondylitis. Study-wide points: Researchers reportedly found disease-linked clones significantly enriched in matched ankylosing spondylitis synovial fluid. Fewer than 10 highly homologous variants made up a TCR beta motif that seemed to typify ankylosing spondylitis blood.

The TCR beta libraries were generated through quantitative 5'-RACE incorporating molecular barcodes. MiXCR was run by TCRdb on the 5' RACE reads, yielding one entry per CDR3 protein. This sample has approximately 540,000 distinct CDR3 sequences, with roughly 13% found just once. The germline V gene encodes CDR1 DFQATT and CDR2 SNEGSKA (reference sequence). V shed 5 bases and J 2 bases; nucleotides not matched to a gene: 8. CDR3 length: 15 residues. This clonotype was picked up a small number of times. Its antigen is not known. The chain couples TRBV20-1 to TRBJ2-1, with TRBD1 matching over 8 bases. The sample was blood, either unsorted or a sorted T cell fraction (not recorded which). This TCR was recovered from a male donor with ankylosing spondylitis. Here the CDR3 reads CSAYDRGRAYNEQFF. Here the CDR3 DNA reads TGCAGTGCTTATGACAGGGGAAGGGCCTACAATGAGCAGTTCTTC.